This passage covers 28 T cell receptor beta chains from one sample sequenced in a study of shared clonotypes between healthy human individuals. The data were produced by immunoSEQ multiplex PCR, yet TCRdb's version contains in-frame clones alone and is incomplete. The sample has around 510,000 clones, around 76% seen once. The sequenced material came from PBMCs. These receptors all stem from a woman in her thirties or forties in good health. Some clones in this sample may be carry-over from other donors' samples.

The rearrangement links TRBV6-6 to TRBJ2-7, with a possible D match to TRBD1 (7 bases). From germline, CDR1 is MNHNY and CDR2 SVGAGI (reference sequence). CDR3 length equals 14 residues. V lost 2 bases and J 4 bases, leaving 12 bases between the germline ends. CDR3 protein: CASSYRQGGYEQYF. The CDR3 DNA reads TGTGCCAGCAGTTACCGGCAGGGGGGTTACGAGCAGTACTTC.

As regards this clone: A read error may be the cause here, since a much bigger clone is one base away. The rearrangement uses TRBV6-6 and TRBJ1-5; D perhaps matches TRBD1 (5 bases). V lost 6 bases to trimming and J lost 3 bases, with 12 bases between them. Germline CDR1 MNHNY, CDR2 SVGAGI (reference sequence). The CDR3 length is 14 residues. CDR3 sequence: CASSDGASNQPQHF. The CDR3 DNA is TGTGCCAGCAGCGACGGGGCTTCCAATCAGCCCCAGCATTTT.

This clone turned up a few times. The gene calls are TRBV2 and TRBJ2-3, with D possibly being TRBD1 (6 bases). Between the trimmed V and J ends, which lost 6 bases and 4 bases, there was a span of 8 bases. Germline assignment: CDR1 SNHLY and CDR2 FYNNEI. This CDR3 contains 12 residues. The CDR3 nucleotides are TGTGCCAGCAGGCCAGGGGCAGATACGCAGTATTTT. This sequence encodes CASRPGADTQYF.

This clone appeared a single time. The rearrangement links TRBV19 to TRBJ2-3, with TRBD2 identical over 10 bases. The CDR3 contains 16 residues. Trimming took 1 base from V and 5 from J; bases not matched to a gene: 6. Germline-derived CDR1 and CDR2 are LNHDA and SQIVND (reference sequence). The CDR3 spells CASSIGRSGRGDTQYF. The CDR3 DNA reads TGTGCCAGTAGTATAGGCCGGAGCGGGAGGGGAGATACGCAGTATTTT.

The chain recombines TRBV30 with TRBJ2-2, with D maybe TRBD1 (6 bases). CDR1 GTSNPN and CDR2 SVGIG come from the germline V gene (reference sequence). This CDR3 has 14 amino acids. Deletions cut 7 bases from V and 5 bases from J, with 17 bases between. This CDR3 is CASTTGYWTGELFF. The CDR3 DNA reads as TGTGCCTCCACTACAGGGTATTGGACCGGGGAGCTGTTTTTT.

In the case of this clone: This likely came from a read error, as a far larger clone is one base away. V gene TRBV4-3 combines with J gene TRBJ2-7; the D gene is possibly TRBD2 (6 bases). The length of the CDR3 is 14 residues. Germline V CDR1 and CDR2: LGHNA, YSLEER. V was cut by 2 bases and J by 2 bases, with 10 bases left in between. The CDR3 sequence is CASSQLAGPYEQYF. The CDR3 DNA reads as TGCGCCAGCAGCCAACTTGCGGGGCCCTACGAGCAGTACTTC.

The rearrangement uses TRBV15 and TRBJ2-7; maybe TRBD1 (6 bases). The germline V gene has CDR1 LNHNV and CDR2 YYDKDF (reference sequence). The V gene lost 0 bases and the J gene lost 2 bases, with 11 bases spanning the gap. The CDR3 extends over 15 amino acids. CDR3 protein: CATSRDRNRAYEQYF. As DNA, the CDR3 is TGTGCCACCAGCAGAGATCGAAACAGGGCCTACGAGCAGTACTTC.

The chain couples TRBV19 to TRBJ2-1; 8 positions match TRBD1. This CDR3 spans 13 amino acids. Germline CDR1 reads LNHDA; CDR2 reads SQIVND (reference sequence). V trimming: 5 bases; J trimming: 9 bases; junction bases outside the gene matches: 6. This CDR3 is CASSSRTGLEQFF. The CDR3 coding sequence is TGTGCCAGTAGTTCTAGGACAGGGCTTGAGCAGTTCTTC.

The CDR3 DNA is TGTGCCAGCAGCTCCCGGGACAGGCGAGGCTACACCTTC. It translates to CASSSRDRRGYTF. V usage is TRBV7-9 and J usage is TRBJ1-2; TRBD1 agrees at 8 bases. The CDR3 totals 13 residues. The V and J ends lost 4 bases and 8 bases, in that order; junction bases with no gene match: 6. From germline, CDR1 is SEHNR and CDR2 FQNEAQ (reference sequence).

This clone was counted once. The chain employs TRBV4-2 and TRBJ2-1; D call uncertain. V lost 1 base to trimming and J lost 1 base, with 17 bases between them. Germline V lookup: CDR1 LGHNA, CDR2 YNFKEQ. The CDR3 spans 18 residues. This CDR3 reads CASSQGPTLVGSYNEQFF. The CDR3 nucleotides read TGTGCCAGCAGCCAAGGCCCCACCCTAGTAGGGTCCTACAATGAGCAGTTCTTC.

The chain links TRBV28 to TRBJ1-2, with D possibly being TRBD1 (6 bases). The CDR3 contains 12 residues. The ends were cut back, 10 bases at V and 8 bases at J, with 17 bases in the middle. Germline lookup yields CDR1 MDHEN and CDR2 SYDVKM. The CDR3 DNA sequence: TGTGCCACCAACCAGGGGCTCGGGGGCTACACCTTC. Amino acids: CATNQGLGGYTF.

The J gene is TRBJ2-1, the V gene TRBV5-3; the D call may be TRBD1 or TRBD2 (5 bases each). TRBV5-3 is labeled an ORF, and its function is uncertain. The length of the CDR3 is 16 residues. V was shortened by 8 bases and J by 3 bases, with 21 bases between the two germline ends. CDR3 residues: CASRRGLAGSYNEQFF. Written as DNA, the CDR3 is TGTGCCAGTCGAAGGGGTTTGGCAGGGAGCTACAATGAGCAGTTCTTC.

The rearrangement uses TRBV28 and TRBJ2-2; D possibly corresponds to TRBD2 (5 bases). This CDR3 has 16 residues. Germline CDR1 reads MDHEN; CDR2 reads SYDVKM. Trimming took 2 bases from V and 2 from J, leaving 12 bases between them. The CDR3 reads CASSLRDYSNTGELFF. Here the CDR3 DNA reads TGTGCCAGCAGTTTAAGAGACTATTCTAACACCGGGGAGCTGTTTTTT. The variable domain in full, with the rest retrieved from reference TRBV28 and TRBJ2-2, is DVKVTQSSRYLVKRTGEKVFLECVQDMDHENMFWYRQDPGLGLRLIYFSYDVKMKEKGDIPEGYSVSREKKERFSLILESASTNQTSMYLCASSLRDYSNTGELFFGEGSRLTVL.

V is TRBV4-3 and J is TRBJ2-2, with 8 bases lining up with TRBD2. CDR1 is LGHNA and CDR2 is YSLEER in the germline V gene. The CDR3 spans 16 residues. Losses at the gene ends were 4 bases for V and 1 base for J; bases not matched to a gene: 5. In DNA form, the CDR3 reads TGCGCCAGCAGCCCTCGGACTAGCTTGAACACCGGGGAGCTGTTTTTT. Protein sequence: CASSPRTSLNTGELFF.

The chain recombines TRBV13 with TRBJ2-1; TRBD1 aligns across 12 bases. The CDR3 runs 16 residues. Germline V lookup: CDR1 PRHDT, CDR2 FYEKMQ (reference sequence). J gave up 3 bases and V 5 bases, and 5 bases lay outside the gene matches. DNA of the CDR3: TGTGCCAGCAGCAACCGGGACAGGGGGCTCTACAATGAGCAGTTCTTC. It codes for CASSNRDRGLYNEQFF.

The rearrangement joins TRBV2 to TRBJ1-1, with unresolved D. Germline CDR1 reads SNHLY; CDR2 reads FYNNEI. CDR3 size: 14 residues. V lost 4 bases and J lost 0, with 9 bases in between. This CDR3 reads CASSVTGVNTEAFF. The DNA of the CDR3 is TGTGCCAGCAGTGTAACTGGGGTGAACACTGAAGCTTTCTTT.

This sequence joins TRBV5-1 and TRBJ1-1; 7 positions agree with TRBD1. V lost 3 bases and J lost 4; bases outside the gene matches: 9. CDR3 size: 15 residues. The germline V gene encodes CDR1 SGHRS and CDR2 YFSETQ. CDR3: CASSSTRGGITEAFF. The CDR3, as DNA: TGCGCCAGCAGCTCCACCAGGGGGGGTATCACTGAAGCTTTCTTT.

This rearrangement joins TRBV19 to TRBJ2-7; tentative D call: TRBD2 (6 bases). CDR1 and CDR2 from the germline V gene are LNHDA and SQIVND (reference sequence). This CDR3 is built from 15 residues. The V end lost 3 bases, the J end lost 2 bases, and 14 bases lay between the germline ends. CDR3 in DNA: TGTGCCAGTAGTATGGCTAGCGCCAGCGCCTACGAGCAGTACTTC. Translation gives CASSMASASAYEQYF.

The chain links TRBV27 to TRBJ1-1; D remains unclear. Trimming took 1 base from V and 4 from J, leaving 7 bases between them. This CDR3 is 13 amino acids long. Per the germline V gene, CDR1 is MNHEY and CDR2 is SMNVEV (reference sequence). The chain's CDR3 is CASSLFRTTEAFF. In DNA form, the CDR3 reads TGTGCCAGCAGTTTATTTCGAACCACTGAAGCTTTCTTT.

This chain links TRBV9 with TRBJ2-7, with 10 nucleotides matching TRBD1. V shed 0 bases and J 7 bases; nucleotides not matched to a gene: 7. Germline assignment: CDR1 SGDLS and CDR2 YYNGEE. The CDR3 consists of 15 residues. The CDR3 bases are TGTGCCAGCAGCGTAGGACAGGGGGCGCGCCGGGAGCAGTACTTC. Residues: CASSVGQGARREQYF.

Note on this clone: Sequence at one end of the junction differs from germline and may be a read error. The chain is built from TRBV7-8 and TRBJ2-7; D gene unclear. The length of the CDR3 is 14 residues. CDR1 is SGHVS and CDR2 is FQNEAQ in the germline V gene. The CDR3, as DNA: TGTGCCTGCAGCATGACTTCGCATTCCTACGAGCAGTACTTC. This gives the protein CACSMTSHSYEQYF. The whole variable domain, remainder taken from reference TRBV7-8 and TRBJ2-7, is GAGVSQSPRYKVAKRGQDVALRCDPISGHVSLFWYQQALGQGPEFLTYFQNEAQLDKSGLPSDRFFAERPEGSVSTLKIQRTQQEDSAVYLCACSMTSHSYEQYFGPGTRLTVT.

The chain is built from TRBV5-1 and TRBJ2-7; the match to TRBD1 covers 9 bases. J lost 5 bases, V lost 5 bases, and 8 bases had no gene match. The CDR3 covers 14 residues. Germline CDR1 and CDR2: SGHRS and YFSETQ. The CDR3 spells CASRWGTGSNEQYF. The CDR3, as DNA: TGCGCCAGCAGATGGGGGACAGGGTCGAACGAGCAGTACTTC.

The CDR3 spells CASSLGGFATNEKLFF. CDR3 bases: TGTGCCAGCAGCTTGGGCGGCTTTGCAACTAATGAAAAACTGTTTTTT. The chain combines TRBV5-8 with TRBJ1-4; D remains unclear. The CDR3 is 16 residues long. Deletions cut 0 bases from V and 0 bases from J, with 9 bases between. Germline V gene data show CDR1 as SGHTS and CDR2 as YDEGEE. Based on the CDR3 plus reference TRBV5-8 and TRBJ1-4, the full variable domain is EAGVTQSPTHLIKTRGQQATLRCSPISGHTSVYWYQQALGLGLQFLLWYDEGEERNRGNFPPRFSGRQFPNYSSELNVNALELEDSALYLCASSLGGFATNEKLFFGSGTQLSVL.

The CDR3 coding sequence is TGTGCCAGCAGTGAAGCCCCCAATCGGGTTCTGTACTTC. Translation gives CASSEAPNRVLYF. The genes are TRBV2 and TRBJ2-7; no clear D. The length of the CDR3 is 13 residues. Germline CDR1 is SNHLY and CDR2 is FYNNEI. Trimming left V 0 bases short and J 12 bases short, with 15 bases between. Based on the CDR3 plus reference TRBV2 and TRBJ2-7, the full variable domain is EPEVTQTPSHQVTQMGQEVILRCVPISNHLYFYWYRQILGQKVEFLVSFYNNEISEKSEIFDDQFSVERPDGSNFTLKIRSTKLEDSAMYFCASSEAPNRVLYFGPGTRLTVT.

The gene calls are TRBV27 and TRBJ2-1, with 9 bases aligning to TRBD1. CDR3 length: 16 amino acids. V lost 5 bases, J lost 6 bases, and 11 bases stayed unmatched. CDR1 MNHEY and CDR2 SMNVEV come from the germline V gene (reference sequence). In nucleotides, the CDR3 is TGTGCCAGCAGTCCGACCTACCCGGGACAGGGCAATGAGCAGTTCTTC. Residues: CASSPTYPGQGNEQFF.

This clone was counted a single time. This chain uses TRBV11-1 with TRBJ2-2, with 7 bases fitting TRBD1. The CDR3 loop spans 14 amino acids. V was clipped by 5 bases and J by 3 bases; unmatched bases: 3. The germline V gene has CDR1 SGHAT and CDR2 FQDESV (reference sequence). The CDR3 sequence: CASSRDSYTGELFF. CDR3 nucleotides: TGTGCCAGCAGCCGGGACAGCTACACCGGGGAGCTGTTTTTT.

This clone has a single count. The chain joins TRBV19 to TRBJ1-1; 7 positions agree with TRBD1. The CDR3 has 13 residues. CDR1 is LNHDA, CDR2 SQIVND, per germline (reference sequence). Unmatched junction bases numbered 5, after V lost 5 bases and J lost 5 bases. The CDR3 DNA follows: TGTGCCAGTAGTTTGACAGGGTGGACTGAAGCTTTCTTT. Protein: CASSLTGWTEAFF.

The chain is built from TRBV19 and TRBJ1-4; D is uncertain. Germline V gives CDR1 LNHDA, CDR2 SQIVND (reference sequence). This CDR3 has 15 residues. V was shortened by 6 bases and J by 4 bases, with 15 bases between the two germline ends. CDR3 amino acids: CASRPRVAHNEKLFF. In DNA, the CDR3 is TGTGCCAGTAGACCAAGGGTGGCCCATAATGAAAAACTGTTTTTT.